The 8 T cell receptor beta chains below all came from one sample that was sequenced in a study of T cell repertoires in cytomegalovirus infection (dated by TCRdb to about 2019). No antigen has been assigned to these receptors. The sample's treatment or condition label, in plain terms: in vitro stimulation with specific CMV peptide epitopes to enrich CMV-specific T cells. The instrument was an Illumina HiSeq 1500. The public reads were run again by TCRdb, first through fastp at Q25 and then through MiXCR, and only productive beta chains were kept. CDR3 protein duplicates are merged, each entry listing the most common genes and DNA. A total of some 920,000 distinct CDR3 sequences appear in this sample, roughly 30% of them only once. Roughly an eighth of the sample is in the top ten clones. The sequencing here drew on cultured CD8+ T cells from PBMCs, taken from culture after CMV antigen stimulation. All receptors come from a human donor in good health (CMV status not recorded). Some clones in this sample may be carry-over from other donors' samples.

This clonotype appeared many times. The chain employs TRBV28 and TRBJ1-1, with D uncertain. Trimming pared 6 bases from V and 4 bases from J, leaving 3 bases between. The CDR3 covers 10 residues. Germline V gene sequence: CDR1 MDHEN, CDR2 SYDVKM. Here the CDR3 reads CASSLTEAFF. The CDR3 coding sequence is TGTGCCAGCAGCCTCACTGAAGCTTTCTTT. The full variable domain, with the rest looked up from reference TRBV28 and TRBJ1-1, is DVKVTQSSRYLVKRTGEKVFLECVQDMDHENMFWYRQDPGLGLRLIYFSYDVKMKEKGDIPEGYSVSREKKERFSLILESASTNQTSMYLCASSLTEAFFGQGTRLTVV.

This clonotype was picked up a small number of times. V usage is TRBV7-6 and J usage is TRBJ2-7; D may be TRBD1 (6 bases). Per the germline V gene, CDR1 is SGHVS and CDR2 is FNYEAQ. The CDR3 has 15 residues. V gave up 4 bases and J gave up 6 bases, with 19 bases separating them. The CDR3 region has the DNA TGTGCCAGCAGCTCCTCAGGGGTAGACCACTCCGAGCAGTACTTC. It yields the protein CASSSSGVDHSEQYF.

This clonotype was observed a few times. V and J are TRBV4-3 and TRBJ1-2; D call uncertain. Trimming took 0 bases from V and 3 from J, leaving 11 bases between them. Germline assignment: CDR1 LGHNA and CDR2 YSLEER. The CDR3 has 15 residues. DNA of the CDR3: TGCGCCAGCAGCCAAGACAAGACGGTGGACTATGGCTACACCTTC. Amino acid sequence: CASSQDKTVDYGYTF.

The CDR3 here is CASSPADHFQETQYF. CDR3 bases: TGTGCCAGCTCACCAGCCGACCACTTCCAAGAGACCCAGTACTTC. The V call is TRBV18, the J call TRBJ2-5; D is unresolved. V shed 2 bases and J shed 1 base, with 11 bases lying between them. This CDR3 has 15 amino acids. CDR1 is KGHSH, CDR2 LQKENI, per germline. Together with reference TRBV18 and TRBJ2-5, the CDR3 gives the full variable domain: NAGVMQNPRHLVRRRGQEARLRCSPMKGHSHVYWYRQLPEEGLKFMVYLQKENIIDESGMPKERFSAEFPKEGPSILRIQQVVRGDSAAYFCASSPADHFQETQYFGPGTRLLVL.

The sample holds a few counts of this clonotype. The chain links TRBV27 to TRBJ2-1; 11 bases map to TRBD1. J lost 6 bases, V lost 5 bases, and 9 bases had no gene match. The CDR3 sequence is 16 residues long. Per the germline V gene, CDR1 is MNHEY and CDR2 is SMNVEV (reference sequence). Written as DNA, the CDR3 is TGTGCCAGCAGTCTTCTCCCGGGACAGGGGGGCAATGAGCAGTTCTTC. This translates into CASSLLPGQGGNEQFF.

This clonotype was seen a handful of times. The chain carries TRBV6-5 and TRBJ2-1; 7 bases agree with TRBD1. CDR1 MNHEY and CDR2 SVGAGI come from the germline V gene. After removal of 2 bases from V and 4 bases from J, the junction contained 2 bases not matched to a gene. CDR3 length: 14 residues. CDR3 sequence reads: CASSYGQEYNEQFF. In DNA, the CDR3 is TGTGCCAGCAGTTACGGACAGGAGTACAATGAGCAGTTCTTC.

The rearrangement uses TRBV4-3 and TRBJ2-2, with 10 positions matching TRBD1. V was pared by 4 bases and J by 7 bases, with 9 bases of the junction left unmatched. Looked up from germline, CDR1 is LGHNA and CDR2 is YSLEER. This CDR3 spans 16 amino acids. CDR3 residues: CASSRFDRGLGGELFF. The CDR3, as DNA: TGCGCCAGCAGCCGATTCGACAGGGGGCTTGGCGGGGAGCTGTTTTTT.

CDR3 protein: CSVATGTGGNEQYF. Here the CDR3 DNA reads TGCAGCGTCGCCACCGGGACAGGGGGAAACGAGCAGTACTTC. The rearrangement uses TRBV29-1 and TRBJ2-7; 11 positions agree with TRBD1. The CDR3 is made up of 14 amino acids. Germline V gene data show CDR1 as SQVTM and CDR2 as ANQGSEA. After removal of 6 bases from V and 5 bases from J, the junction contained 9 bases not matched to a gene.